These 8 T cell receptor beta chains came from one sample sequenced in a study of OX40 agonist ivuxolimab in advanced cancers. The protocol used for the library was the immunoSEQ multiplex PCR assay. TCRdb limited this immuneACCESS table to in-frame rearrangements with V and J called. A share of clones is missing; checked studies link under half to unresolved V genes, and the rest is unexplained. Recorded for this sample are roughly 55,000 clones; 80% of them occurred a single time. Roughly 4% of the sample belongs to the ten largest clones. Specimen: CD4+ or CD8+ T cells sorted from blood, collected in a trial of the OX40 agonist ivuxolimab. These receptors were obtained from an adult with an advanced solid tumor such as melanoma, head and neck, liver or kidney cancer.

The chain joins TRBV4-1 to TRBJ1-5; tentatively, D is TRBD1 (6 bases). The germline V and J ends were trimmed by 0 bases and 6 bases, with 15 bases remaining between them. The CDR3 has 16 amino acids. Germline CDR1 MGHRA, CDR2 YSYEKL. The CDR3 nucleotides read TGCGCCAGCAGCCAAGATCCTCCAGGGGCAGGTCAGCCCCAGCATTTT. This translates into CASSQDPPGAGQPQHF.

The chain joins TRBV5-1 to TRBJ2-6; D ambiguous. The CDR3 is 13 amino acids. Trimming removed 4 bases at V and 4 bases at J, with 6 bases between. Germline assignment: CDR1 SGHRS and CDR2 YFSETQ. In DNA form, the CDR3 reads TGCGCCAGCAGCCCGGCCGGGGCCAACGTCCTGACTTTC. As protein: CASSPAGANVLTF.

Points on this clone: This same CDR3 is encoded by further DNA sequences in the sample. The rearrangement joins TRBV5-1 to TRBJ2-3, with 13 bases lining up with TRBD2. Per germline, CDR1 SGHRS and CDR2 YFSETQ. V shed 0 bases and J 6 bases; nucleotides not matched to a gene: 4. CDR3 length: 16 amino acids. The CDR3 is CASSLGTSGSTDTQYF. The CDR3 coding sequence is TGCGCCAGCAGCTTGGGGACTAGCGGGAGTACTGATACGCAGTATTTT. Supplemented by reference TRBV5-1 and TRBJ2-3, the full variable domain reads KAGVTQTPRYLIKTRGQQVTLSCSPISGHRSVSWYQQTPGQGLQFLFEYFSETQRNKGNFPGRFSGRQFSNSRSEMNVSTLELGDSALYLCASSLGTSGSTDTQYFGPGTRLTVL.

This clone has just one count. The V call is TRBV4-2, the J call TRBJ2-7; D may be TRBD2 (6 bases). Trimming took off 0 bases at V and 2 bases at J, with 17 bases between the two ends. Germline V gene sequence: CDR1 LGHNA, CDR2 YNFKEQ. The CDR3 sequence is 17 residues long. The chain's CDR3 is CASSQDGGTHPAYEQYF. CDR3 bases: TGTGCCAGCAGCCAAGATGGGGGGACCCACCCCGCCTACGAGCAGTACTTC.

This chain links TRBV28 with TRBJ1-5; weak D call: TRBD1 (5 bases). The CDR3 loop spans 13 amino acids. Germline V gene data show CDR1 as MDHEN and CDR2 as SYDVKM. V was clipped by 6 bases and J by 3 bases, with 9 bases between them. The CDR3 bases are TGTGCCAGCAGACGGGACCCCAATCAGCCCCAGCATTTT. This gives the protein CASRRDPNQPQHF.

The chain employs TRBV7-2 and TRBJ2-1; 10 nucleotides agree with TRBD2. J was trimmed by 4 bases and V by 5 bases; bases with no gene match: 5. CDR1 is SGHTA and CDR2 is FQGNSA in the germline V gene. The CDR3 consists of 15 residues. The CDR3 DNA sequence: TGTGCCAGCAGCCAAAGCGGGGGGGCTTACAATGAGCAGTTCTTC. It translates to CASSQSGGAYNEQFF.

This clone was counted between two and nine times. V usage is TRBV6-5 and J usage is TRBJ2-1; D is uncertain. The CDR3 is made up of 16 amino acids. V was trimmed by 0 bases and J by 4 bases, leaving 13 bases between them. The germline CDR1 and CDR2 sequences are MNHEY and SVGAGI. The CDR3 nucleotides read TGTGCCAGCAGTTACTCGATGGCACAGATTTACAATGAGCAGTTCTTC. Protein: CASSYSMAQIYNEQFF.

CDR3 loop: CASSFLDRGTRNEQFF. The CDR3 nucleotides are TGTGCCAGCAGCTTTCTGGACAGGGGGACACGGAATGAGCAGTTCTTC. J is TRBJ2-1 and V is TRBV7-8; 10 positions agree with TRBD1. This CDR3 has 16 residues. Germline V gene sequence: CDR1 SGHVS, CDR2 FQNEAQ. J lost 7 bases, V lost 3 bases, and 9 bases had no gene match.